The 27 T cell receptor beta chains listed next were all sequenced from one sample in a study of T cells in women clearing cervical HPV infection. Profiled with immunoSEQ multiplex PCR; TCRdb holds only in-frame clones, not every one. The sample includes over 25,000 clones. The source material was blood buffy coat. Receptor source: a woman aged 18 to 75 with a cervical HPV16 infection that either progressed to CIN3+ or cleared (not recorded which).

Points on this clone: The observed sequence ends 3 residues before the CDR3 terminus, with the missing tail filled in from the germline J gene. The chain joins TRBV5-4 to TRBJ2-1; 10 nucleotides match TRBD2. The germline V gene encodes CDR1 SGHNT and CDR2 YYREEE (reference sequence). This CDR3 spans 15 amino acids. V lost 0 bases, J lost 4 bases, and 1 base stayed unmatched. The CDR3 region is CASSLGAGGYNEQFF. CDR3 bases read: TGTGCCAGCAGCTTGGGAGCGGGAGGGTACAATGAG.

Notes on this clone: The read ends 3 residues early relative to the CDR3; the germline J gene fills the gap. This sequence joins TRBV5-4 and TRBJ2-2, with D perhaps TRBD1 (6 bases). The germline V gene has CDR1 SGHNT and CDR2 YYREEE (reference sequence). The CDR3 has 13 residues. The sequenced part of the CDR3 DNA is TGTGCCAGCAGCACGGACAGTTTTTCACCG. Translation gives CASSTDSFSP. The entire CDR3 is CASSTDSFSPLFF.

This clone is called medium-sized based on its frequency. CDR3 bases read: TGTGCCAGCAGCGTAGGCCAGAACAATGAG. This codes for CASSVGQNNE. From start to end, the CDR3 is CASSVGQNNEQFF. This chain uses TRBV9 with TRBJ2-1; D unresolved. The sequenced fragment ends 3 residues before the CDR3 boundary, so the rest is inferred from the germline J gene. The germline CDR1 and CDR2 sequences are SGDLS and YYNGEE. Trimming took 0 bases from V and 5 from J, leaving 6 bases between them. The CDR3 is 13 residues long.

In regard to this clone: Read sequence stops 3 residues before the CDR3 end, and the germline J gene provides the missing end. The chain couples TRBV20-1 to TRBJ1-2; maybe TRBD1 (6 bases). The CDR3 sequence is 13 residues long. Germline values: CDR1 DFQATT, CDR2 SNEGSKA (reference sequence). Trimming removed 3 bases at V and 5 bases at J, with 13 bases between. The CDR3 DNA, read in part, is TGCAGTGCTAGCCAGACAGGAGGGTATGGC. Its protein is CSASQTGGYG. The whole CDR3 is CSASQTGGYGYTF.

As regards this clone: The missing CDR3 end, 3 residues past where the read stops, is filled in from the germline J gene. The rearrangement links TRBV11-2 to TRBJ1-2; 7 bases align to TRBD1. Germline-derived CDR1 and CDR2 are SGHAT and FQNNGV. The CDR3 spans 13 residues. CDR3 bases read: TGTGCCAGCAGCTACGCAGGGGGAAGGGGC. It codes for CASSYAGGRG. The full CDR3 protein is CASSYAGGRGYTF.

The CDR3 bases that were read are TGTGCCAGCAGCCCAACGGGACAGGGTCTCTACGAG. Translation gives CASSPTGQGLYE. In full, the CDR3 is CASSPTGQGLYEQYF. The genes are TRBV9 and TRBJ2-7; TRBD1 matches 9 bases. The CDR3 goes on 3 residues after the read ends, and that part is filled in from the germline J gene. CDR1 and CDR2 from the germline V gene are SGDLS and YYNGEE. The CDR3 loop spans 15 amino acids. The trim removed 4 bases at V and 3 bases at J, leaving 8 bases unmatched.

About this clone itself: Read coverage stops 3 residues before the CDR3 terminus; the germline J gene supplies the remainder. This chain connects TRBV7-2 to TRBJ2-1, with no clear D. Trimming left V 5 bases short and J 4 bases short, with 6 bases between. The CDR3 is 12 amino acids. From germline, CDR1 is SGHTA and CDR2 FQGNSA. The CDR3 sequence: CASSPNYNEQFF. CDR3 bases read: TGTGCCAGCAGCCCTAATTACAATGAG.

Note on this clone: The sequenced fragment ends 3 residues before the CDR3 boundary, so the rest is inferred from the germline J gene. J is TRBJ2-3 and V is TRBV20-1, with 11 bases aligning to TRBD2. The CDR3 extends over 17 amino acids. Germline-derived CDR1 and CDR2 are DFQATT and SNEGSKA (reference sequence). Trimming took 4 bases from V and 2 from J; bases not matched to a gene: 11. The CDR3 loop is CSATSPGLAADTDTQYF. CDR3 DNA (partial): TGCAGTGCTACTAGTCCGGGACTAGCGGCTGACACAGATACG.

Note on this clone: The missing CDR3 end, 3 residues past where the read stops, is filled in from the germline J gene. This sequence joins TRBV29-1 and TRBJ2-7; TRBD1 matches at 7 bases. From germline, CDR1 is SQVTM and CDR2 ANQGSEA. CDR3 size: 12 residues. V shed 7 bases, J shed 0 bases, and the junction held 3 bases outside the gene matches. The CDR3 reads CSARDSSYEQYF. CDR3 DNA (partial): TGCAGCGCTCGGGACAGCTCCTACGAG.

A word on this clone: The DNA ends 3 residues before the CDR3 does, and the rest of the CDR3 is filled in from the germline J gene. V is TRBV7-9 and J is TRBJ1-3, with 12 bases lining up with TRBD1. The V gene end was trimmed by 7 bases and the J gene end by 8 bases; junction bases not matched to a gene: 6. The germline V gene encodes CDR1 SEHNR and CDR2 FQNEAQ (reference sequence). This CDR3 is built from 14 residues. The CDR3 bases that were read are TGTGCCAGCATCTTGGGGACAGGGGGCTACACC. Residues: CASILGTGGYT. The entire CDR3 sequence reads CASILGTGGYTIYF.

A word on this clone: The CDR3 end lies 3 residues beyond the end of the read and is filled in from the germline J gene. The chain couples TRBV10-3 to TRBJ2-1; the D is unclear. The CDR3 totals 12 residues. From germline, CDR1 is ENHRY and CDR2 SYGVKD. Trimming pared 5 bases from V and 9 bases from J, leaving 11 bases between. CDR3 sequence reads: CAISRDSFEQFF. The CDR3 bases that were read are TGTGCCATCAGTAGAGACTCTTTTGAG.

A remark on this clone: The CDR3 end falls 3 residues outside the read, so it is completed with the germline J gene. The chain joins TRBV19 to TRBJ2-2; 11 nucleotides line up with TRBD1. The CDR3 covers 15 residues. The germline CDR1 and CDR2 sequences are LNHDA and SQIVND (reference sequence). V trimming: 6 bases; J trimming: 7 bases; junction bases outside the gene matches: 7. The sequenced CDR3 bases are TGTGCCAGTAGCTCTGGGACAGGGGGATTCGGGGAG. Its protein is CASSSGTGGFGE. The entire CDR3 reads CASSSGTGGFGELFF.

Incomplete CDR3 DNA: TGTGCCAGTAGTATCGGGGACAACCTCTACGAG. Amino acid sequence: CASSIGDNLYE. The whole CDR3 reads CASSIGDNLYEQYF. This rearrangement joins TRBV19 to TRBJ2-7, with D possibly matching TRBD1 (6 bases). Sequencing ends 3 residues short of the CDR3 end; the germline J gene provides the rest. Trimming left V 3 bases short and J 3 bases short, with 12 bases between. The CDR3 is made up of 14 amino acids. Germline CDR1 LNHDA, CDR2 SQIVND (reference sequence).

Note on this clone: The read falls 3 residues short of the CDR3 end, and the missing part is taken from the germline J gene. This sequence joins TRBV6-2 or TRBV6-3 and TRBJ2-7; D possibly corresponds to TRBD1 (6 bases). V shed 7 bases and J shed 1 base, with 14 bases lying between them. The germline V gene encodes CDR1 MNHEY and CDR2 SVGEGT. CDR3 length: 14 amino acids. The sequenced CDR3 bases are TGTGCCAGCACGCTTAGAGGGGGTTCCTACGAG. Translating gives CASTLRGGSYE. The entire CDR3 protein reads CASTLRGGSYEQYF.

Notes on this clone: The observed sequence ends 3 residues before the CDR3 terminus, with the missing tail filled in from the germline J gene. J is TRBJ1-1 and V is TRBV12-3 or TRBV12-4, with D maybe TRBD1 (6 bases). Between the trimmed V and J ends, which lost 4 bases and 7 bases, there was a span of 13 bases. The CDR3 spans 13 residues. The sequenced CDR3 bases are TGTGCCAGCAGTTCGGGGGGGCATGGTGAA. This encodes CASSSGGHGE. The whole CDR3 protein reads CASSSGGHGEAFF.

Comment on this clone: The CDR3 end lies 3 residues beyond the end of the read and is filled in from the germline J gene. V gene TRBV7-7 combines with J gene TRBJ1-2; weak D call: TRBD1 (5 bases). CDR1 and CDR2 (germline): SSHAT, FNYEAQ (reference sequence). This CDR3 spans 15 amino acids. This CDR3 reads CASSLGLAEYNDYTF. The part of the CDR3 DNA that was read is TGTGCCAGCAGCTTGGGACTAGCGGAGTACAATGAC.

Regarding this clone: With the read ending 3 residues before the CDR3 end, the germline J gene is used to fill in that end. This rearrangement joins TRBV20-1 to TRBJ2-3; no reliable D call. The CDR3 is 14 residues long. Germline V gene lookup returns CDR1 DFQATT and CDR2 SNEGSKA (reference sequence). Partial CDR3 DNA: TGCAGTGCTAGAGAGGCAGGCTTTCAAGAGACG. Amino acids: CSAREAGFQET. The full-length CDR3 reads as CSAREAGFQETQYF.

Details on this clone: The CDR3 end falls 3 residues outside the read, so it is completed with the germline J gene. The V and J genes are TRBV6-4 and TRBJ1-1, with 7 bases lining up with TRBD1. The CDR3 is made up of 13 amino acids. The germline CDR1 and CDR2 sequences are MRHNA and SNTAGT. The J segment lost 3 bases and the V segment lost 5 bases, leaving 3 bases of the junction unmatched. CDR3 protein: CASSRDRDTEAFF. The sequenced CDR3 bases are TGTGCCAGCAGTAGGGACAGAGACACTGAA.

CDR3 bases read: TGCGCCAGCAGCTGGGTGGGACAGACATCTGCTGGGGCCAACGTC. Residues: CASSWVGQTSAGANV. The whole CDR3 sequence is CASSWVGQTSAGANVLTF. The chain employs TRBV5-1 and TRBJ2-6; the match to TRBD1 covers 7 bases. Read sequence stops 3 residues before the CDR3 end, and the germline J gene provides the missing end. The CDR3 has 18 amino acids. The ends lost 3 bases at V and 2 bases at J; junction bases unmatched: 11. The germline V gene encodes CDR1 SGHRS and CDR2 YFSETQ.

As for this clone: The DNA ends 3 residues before the CDR3 does, and the rest of the CDR3 is filled in from the germline J gene. The chain uses TRBV11-1 and TRBJ1-4, with D maybe TRBD1 (6 bases). The CDR3 extends over 13 amino acids. Trimming pared 8 bases from V and 4 bases from J, leaving 11 bases between. The germline V gene has CDR1 SGHAT and CDR2 FQDESV (reference sequence). The covered CDR3 bases are TGTGCCAGCGCGACAGGTTATAATGAAAAA. It is translated as CASATGYNEK. Given in full, the CDR3 is CASATGYNEKLFF. Full variable domain (missing parts from reference TRBV11-1 and TRBJ1-4): EAEVAQSPRYKITEKSQAVAFWCDPISGHATLYWYRQILGQGPELLVQFQDESVVDDSQLPKDRFSAERLKGVDSTLKIQPAELGDSAMYLCASATGYNEKLFFGSGTQLSVL.

In regard to this clone: The read stops 3 residues short of the end of the CDR3; the missing end is completed from the germline J gene. The chain recombines TRBV6-1 with TRBJ2-3; 10 bases map to TRBD2. Germline CDR1 and CDR2: MNHNS and SASEGT. With V trimmed by 1 base and J by 5 bases, 3 bases remained unmatched. CDR3 length equals 15 residues. The part of the CDR3 DNA that was read is TGTGCCAGCAGTGAAGGAGCGGGGGGGATAGATACG. This sequence encodes CASSEGAGGIDT. The full CDR3 sequence reads CASSEGAGGIDTQYF.

Notes on this clone: From the germline J gene comes the end of the CDR3, since the read stops 3 residues before it. The V gene is TRBV30, the J gene TRBJ1-3; D is ambiguous. CDR1 GTSNPN and CDR2 SVGIG come from the germline V gene (reference sequence). V was trimmed by 0 bases and J by 4 bases, leaving 4 bases between them. CDR3 size: 12 residues. The sequenced CDR3 bases are TGTGCCTGGAGTGTATCGGGAAACACC. It encodes CAWSVSGNT. The entire CDR3 sequence reads CAWSVSGNTIYF.

Worth noting for this clone: The CDR3 end is not reached by the read, which stops 3 residues before it; the germline J gene fills it in. V gene TRBV7-6 combines with J gene TRBJ2-3; D call uncertain. V was shortened by 4 bases and J by 5 bases, with 19 bases between the two germline ends. The CDR3 covers 16 residues. Per germline, CDR1 SGHVS and CDR2 FNYEAQ. Here the CDR3 reads CASSSRVGEAQDTQYF. Partial CDR3 DNA: TGTGCCAGCAGCTCCCGGGTAGGAGAGGCTCAAGATACG.

To note about this clone: The read comes to an end 3 residues before the CDR3 does, leaving the germline J gene to fill in the end. J is TRBJ2-7 and V is TRBV7-8, with 12 positions matching TRBD2. The CDR3 is 17 residues long. Germline V lookup: CDR1 SGHVS, CDR2 FQNEAQ. Unmatched junction bases numbered 11, after V lost 5 bases and J lost 3 bases. CDR3 bases read: TGTGCCAGCAGCCTGCCTAGCGGGGGGGCCGATGGCTACGAG. It yields the protein CASSLPSGGADGYE. The CDR3 in full is CASSLPSGGADGYEQYF.

Details on this clone: The sequence runs out 3 residues before the end of the CDR3; the remainder is reconstructed from the germline J gene. The chain combines TRBV10-2 with TRBJ2-3; D is uncertain. In germline, CDR1 is WSHSY, CDR2 SAAADI. V lost 3 bases and J lost 7, with 8 bases in between. This CDR3 has 12 amino acids. This CDR3 reads CASSELSHTQYF. CDR3 DNA (partial): TGCGCCAGCAGTGAACTCTCACATACG.

A word on this clone: The sequenced fragment ends 3 residues before the CDR3 boundary, so the rest is inferred from the germline J gene. This chain connects TRBV30 to TRBJ1-1, with 8 bases matching TRBD1. V trimming: 2 bases; J trimming: 4 bases; junction bases outside the gene matches: 9. The germline V gene encodes CDR1 GTSNPN and CDR2 SVGIG (reference sequence). The CDR3 is 15 amino acids. The CDR3 DNA, read in part, is TGTGCCTGGAGTCCACCGGACAGGGCAGTCACTGAA. Its translation: CAWSPPDRAVTE. The full CDR3 protein is CAWSPPDRAVTEAFF.

As regards this clone: Sequencing ends 3 residues short of the CDR3 end; the germline J gene provides the rest. The V gene is TRBV6-1, the J gene TRBJ1-6; possible D gene TRBD1, 6 bases. Germline CDR1 and CDR2: MNHNS and SASEGT. CDR3 length: 15 residues. Trimming left V 2 bases short and J 10 bases short, with 15 bases between. The CDR3 sequence: CASSESIGGMSPLHF. The part of the CDR3 DNA that was read is TGTGCCAGCAGTGAATCGATTGGGGGCATGTCACCC.